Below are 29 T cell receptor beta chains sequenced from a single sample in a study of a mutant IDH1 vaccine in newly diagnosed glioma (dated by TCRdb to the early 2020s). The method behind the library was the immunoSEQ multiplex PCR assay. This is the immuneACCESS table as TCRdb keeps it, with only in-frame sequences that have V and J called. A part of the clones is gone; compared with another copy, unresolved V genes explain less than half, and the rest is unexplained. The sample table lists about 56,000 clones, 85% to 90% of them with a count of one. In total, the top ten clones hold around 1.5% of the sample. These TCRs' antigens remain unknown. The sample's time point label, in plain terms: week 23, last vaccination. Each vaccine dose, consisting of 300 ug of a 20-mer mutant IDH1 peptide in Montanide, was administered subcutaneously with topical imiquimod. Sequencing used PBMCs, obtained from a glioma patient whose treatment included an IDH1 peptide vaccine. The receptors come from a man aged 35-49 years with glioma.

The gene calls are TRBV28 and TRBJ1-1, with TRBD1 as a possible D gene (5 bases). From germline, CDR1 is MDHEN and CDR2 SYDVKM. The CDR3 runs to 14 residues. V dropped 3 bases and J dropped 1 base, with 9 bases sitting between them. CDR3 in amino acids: CASSLWTPNTEAFF. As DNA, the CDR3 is TGTGCCAGCAGTTTGTGGACACCGAACACTGAAGCTTTCTTT. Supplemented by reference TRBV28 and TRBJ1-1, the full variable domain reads DVKVTQSSRYLVKRTGEKVFLECVQDMDHENMFWYRQDPGLGLRLIYFSYDVKMKEKGDIPEGYSVSREKKERFSLILESASTNQTSMYLCASSLWTPNTEAFFGQGTRLTVV.

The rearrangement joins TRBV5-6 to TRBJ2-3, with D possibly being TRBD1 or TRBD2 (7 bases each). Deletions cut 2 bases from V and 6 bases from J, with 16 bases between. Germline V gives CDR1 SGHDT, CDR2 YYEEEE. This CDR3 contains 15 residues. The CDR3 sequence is CASSFEDREGDTQYF. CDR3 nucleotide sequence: TGTGCCAGCAGCTTTGAAGACAGGGAGGGGGATACGCAGTATTTT.

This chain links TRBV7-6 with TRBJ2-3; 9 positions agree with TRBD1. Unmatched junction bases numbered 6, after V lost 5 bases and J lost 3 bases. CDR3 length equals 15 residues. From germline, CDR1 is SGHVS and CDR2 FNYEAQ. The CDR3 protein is CASSQTGGRTDTQYF. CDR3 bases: TGTGCCAGCAGCCAAACAGGGGGCCGTACAGATACGCAGTATTTT. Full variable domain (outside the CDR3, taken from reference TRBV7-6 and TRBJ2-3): GAGVSQSPRYKVTKRGQDVALRCDPISGHVSLYWYRQALGQGPEFLTYFNYEAQQDKSGLPNDRFSAERPEGSISTLTIQRTEQRDSAMYRCASSQTGGRTDTQYFGPGTRLTVL.

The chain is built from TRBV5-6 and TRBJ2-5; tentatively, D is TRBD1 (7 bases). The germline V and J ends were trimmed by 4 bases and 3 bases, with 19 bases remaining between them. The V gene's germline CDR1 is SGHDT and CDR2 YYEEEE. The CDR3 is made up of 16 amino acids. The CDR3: CASSRYGAGGKETQYF. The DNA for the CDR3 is TGTGCCAGCAGCCGATATGGGGCAGGGGGGAAAGAGACCCAGTACTTC.

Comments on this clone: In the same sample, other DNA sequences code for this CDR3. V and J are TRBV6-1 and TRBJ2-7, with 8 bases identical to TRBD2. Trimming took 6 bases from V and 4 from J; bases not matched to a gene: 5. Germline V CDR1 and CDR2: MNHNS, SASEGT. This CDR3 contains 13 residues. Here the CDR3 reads CASSWTSKYEQYF. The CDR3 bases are TGTGCCAGCAGCTGGACTAGCAAGTACGAGCAGTACTTC.

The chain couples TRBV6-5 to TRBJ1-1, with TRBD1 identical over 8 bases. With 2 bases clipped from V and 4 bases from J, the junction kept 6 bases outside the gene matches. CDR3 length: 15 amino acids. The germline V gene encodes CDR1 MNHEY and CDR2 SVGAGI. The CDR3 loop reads CASSYAATGGTEAFF. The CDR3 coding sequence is TGTGCCAGCAGTTACGCGGCAACAGGGGGCACTGAAGCTTTCTTT.

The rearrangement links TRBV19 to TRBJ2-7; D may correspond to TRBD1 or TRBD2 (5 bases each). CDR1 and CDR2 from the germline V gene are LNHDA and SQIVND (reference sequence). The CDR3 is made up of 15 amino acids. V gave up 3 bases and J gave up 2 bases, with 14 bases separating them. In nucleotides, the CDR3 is TGTGCCAGTAGTATTTTGGGGCGGGCCACCTACGAGCAGTACTTC. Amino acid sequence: CASSILGRATYEQYF.

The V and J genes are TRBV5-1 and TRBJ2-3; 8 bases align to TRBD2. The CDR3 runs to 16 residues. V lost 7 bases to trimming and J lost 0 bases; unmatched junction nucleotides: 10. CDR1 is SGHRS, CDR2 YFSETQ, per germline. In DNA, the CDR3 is TGCGCCAGCGGAGCCTATAGCGGGACTAGCACAGATACGCAGTATTTT. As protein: CASGAYSGTSTDTQYF.

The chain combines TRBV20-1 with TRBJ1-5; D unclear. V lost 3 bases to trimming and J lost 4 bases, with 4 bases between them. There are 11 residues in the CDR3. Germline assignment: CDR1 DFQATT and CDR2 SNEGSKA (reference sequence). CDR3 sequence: CSASRNQPQHF. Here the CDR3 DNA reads TGCAGTGCTAGCAGGAATCAGCCCCAGCATTTT.

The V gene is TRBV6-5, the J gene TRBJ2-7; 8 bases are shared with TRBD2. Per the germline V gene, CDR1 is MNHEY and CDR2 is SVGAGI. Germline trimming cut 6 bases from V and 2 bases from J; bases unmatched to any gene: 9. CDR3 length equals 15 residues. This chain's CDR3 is CASSLSGGSPYEQYF. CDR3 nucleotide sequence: TGTGCCAGCAGCCTCTCGGGGGGGAGTCCCTACGAGCAGTACTTC.

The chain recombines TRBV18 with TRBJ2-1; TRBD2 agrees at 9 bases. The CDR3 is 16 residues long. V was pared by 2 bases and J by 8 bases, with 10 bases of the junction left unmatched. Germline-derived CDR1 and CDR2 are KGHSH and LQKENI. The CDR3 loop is CASSPAVAGAGYEQFF. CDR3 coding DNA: TGTGCCAGCTCACCAGCGGTAGCGGGAGCGGGGTATGAGCAGTTCTTC. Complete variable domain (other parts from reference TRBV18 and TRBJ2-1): NAGVMQNPRHLVRRRGQEARLRCSPMKGHSHVYWYRQLPEEGLKFMVYLQKENIIDESGMPKERFSAEFPKEGPSILRIQQVVRGDSAAYFCASSPAVAGAGYEQFFGPGTRLTVL.

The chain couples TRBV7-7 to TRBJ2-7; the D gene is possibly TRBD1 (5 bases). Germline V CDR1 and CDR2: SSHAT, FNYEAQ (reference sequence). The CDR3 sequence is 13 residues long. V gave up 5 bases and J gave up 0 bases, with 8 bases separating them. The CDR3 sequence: CASSRQYSYEQYF. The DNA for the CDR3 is TGTGCCAGCAGCCGACAGTACTCCTACGAGCAGTACTTC.

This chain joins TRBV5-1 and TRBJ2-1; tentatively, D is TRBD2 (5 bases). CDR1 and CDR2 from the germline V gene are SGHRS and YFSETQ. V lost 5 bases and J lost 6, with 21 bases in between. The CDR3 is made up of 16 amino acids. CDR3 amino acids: CASSPIPGLSFNEQFF. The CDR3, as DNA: TGCGCCAGCAGTCCTATCCCGGGGTTAAGTTTCAATGAGCAGTTCTTC.

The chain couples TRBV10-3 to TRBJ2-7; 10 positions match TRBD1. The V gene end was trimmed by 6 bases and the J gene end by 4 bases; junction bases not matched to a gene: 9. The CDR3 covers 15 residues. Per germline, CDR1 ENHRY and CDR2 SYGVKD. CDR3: CAIRGTGVSSYEQYF. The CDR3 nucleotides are TGTGCCATCAGGGGGACAGGGGTATCGTCATACGAGCAGTACTTC.

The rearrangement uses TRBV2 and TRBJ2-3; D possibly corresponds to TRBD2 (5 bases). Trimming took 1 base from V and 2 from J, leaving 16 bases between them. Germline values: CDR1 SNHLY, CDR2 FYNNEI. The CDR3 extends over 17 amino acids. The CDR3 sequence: CASSEGMVRGFTDTQYF. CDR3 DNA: TGTGCCAGCAGTGAAGGAATGGTCCGAGGGTTCACAGATACGCAGTATTTT. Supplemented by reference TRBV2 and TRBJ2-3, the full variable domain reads EPEVTQTPSHQVTQMGQEVILRCVPISNHLYFYWYRQILGQKVEFLVSFYNNEISEKSEIFDDQFSVERPDGSNFTLKIRSTKLEDSAMYFCASSEGMVRGFTDTQYFGPGTRLTVL.

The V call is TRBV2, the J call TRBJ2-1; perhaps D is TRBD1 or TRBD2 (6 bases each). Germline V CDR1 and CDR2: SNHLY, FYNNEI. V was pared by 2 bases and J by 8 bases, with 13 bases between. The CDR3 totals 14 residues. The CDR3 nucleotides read TGTGCCAGCAGTGAACAGGGGACTGGGGATGAGCAGTTCTTC. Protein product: CASSEQGTGDEQFF.

In DNA, the CDR3 is TGTGCCAGCAGCTTATTGTATGAGCAGTTCTTC. It translates to CASSLLYEQFF. The gene calls are TRBV7-9 and TRBJ2-1; D remains unclear. The CDR3 consists of 11 residues. Trimming removed 2 bases from V and 8 bases from J, with 4 bases in between. Germline assignment: CDR1 SEHNR and CDR2 FQNEAQ (reference sequence).

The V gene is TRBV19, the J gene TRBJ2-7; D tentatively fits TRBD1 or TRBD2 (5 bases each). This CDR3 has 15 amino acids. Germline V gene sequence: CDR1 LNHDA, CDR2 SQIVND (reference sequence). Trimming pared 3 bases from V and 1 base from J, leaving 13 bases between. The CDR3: CASSIGARRSYEQYF. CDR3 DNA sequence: TGTGCCAGTAGTATCGGGGCTAGACGGTCCTACGAGCAGTACTTC.

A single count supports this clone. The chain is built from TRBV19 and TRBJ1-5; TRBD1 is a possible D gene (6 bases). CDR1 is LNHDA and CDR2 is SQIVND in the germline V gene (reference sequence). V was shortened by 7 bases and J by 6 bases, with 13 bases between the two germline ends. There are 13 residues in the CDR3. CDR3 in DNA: TGTGCCAGTAACAGGGTGGGAGGTCAGCCCCAGCATTTT. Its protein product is CASNRVGGQPQHF.

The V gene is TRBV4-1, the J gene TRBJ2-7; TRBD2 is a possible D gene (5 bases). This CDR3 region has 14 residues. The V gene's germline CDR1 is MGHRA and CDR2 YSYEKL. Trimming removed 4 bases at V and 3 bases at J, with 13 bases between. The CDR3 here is CASSPTPGSYEQYF. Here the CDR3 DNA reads TGCGCCAGCAGCCCCACACCGGGAAGCTACGAGCAGTACTTC.

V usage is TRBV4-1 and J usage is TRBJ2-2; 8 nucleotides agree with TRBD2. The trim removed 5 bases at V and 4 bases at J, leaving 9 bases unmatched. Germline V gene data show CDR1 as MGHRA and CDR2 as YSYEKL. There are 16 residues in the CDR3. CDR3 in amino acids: CASSEPGLGSTGELFF. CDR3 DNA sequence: TGCGCCAGCAGCGAACCGGGACTAGGGAGCACCGGGGAGCTGTTTTTT.

The CDR3 is CASSVAGVGDTQYF. The CDR3 nucleotides are TGTGCCAGCAGCGTAGCGGGAGTAGGGGATACGCAGTATTTT. The chain links TRBV9 to TRBJ2-3; a possible D gene is TRBD2 (6 bases). Germline CDR1 reads SGDLS; CDR2 reads YYNGEE. The CDR3 sequence is 14 residues long. Trimming took off 0 bases at V and 6 bases at J, with 11 bases between the two ends. Filled out from reference TRBV9 and TRBJ2-3, the complete variable domain reads DSGVTQTPKHLITATGQRVTLRCSPRSGDLSVYWYQQSLDQGLQFLIQYYNGEERAKGNILERFSAQQFPDLHSELNLSSLELGDSALYFCASSVAGVGDTQYFGPGTRLTVL.

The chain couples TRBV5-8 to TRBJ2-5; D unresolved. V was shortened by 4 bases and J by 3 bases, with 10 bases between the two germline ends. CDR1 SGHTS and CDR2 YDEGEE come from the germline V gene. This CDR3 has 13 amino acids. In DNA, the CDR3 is TGTGCCAGCAGCCCCCGGAACAAAGAGACCCAGTACTTC. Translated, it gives CASSPRNKETQYF.

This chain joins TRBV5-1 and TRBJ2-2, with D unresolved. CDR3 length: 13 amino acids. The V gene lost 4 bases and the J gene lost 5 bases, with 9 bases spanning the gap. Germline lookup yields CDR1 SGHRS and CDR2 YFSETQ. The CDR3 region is CASSDSDTGELFF. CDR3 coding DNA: TGCGCCAGCAGCGATTCTGATACCGGGGAGCTGTTTTTT.

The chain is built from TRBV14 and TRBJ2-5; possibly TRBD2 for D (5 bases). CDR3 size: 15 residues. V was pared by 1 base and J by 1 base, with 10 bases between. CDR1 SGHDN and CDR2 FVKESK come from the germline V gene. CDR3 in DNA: TGTGCCAGCAGCCAAGTAAGACTACCCCAAGAGACCCAGTACTTC. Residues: CASSQVRLPQETQYF.

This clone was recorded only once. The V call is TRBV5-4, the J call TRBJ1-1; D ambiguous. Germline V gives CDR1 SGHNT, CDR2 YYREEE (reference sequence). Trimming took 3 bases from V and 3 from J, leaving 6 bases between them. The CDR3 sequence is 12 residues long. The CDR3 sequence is CASSYDHTEAFF. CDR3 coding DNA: TGTGCCAGCAGCTACGACCACACTGAAGCTTTCTTT.

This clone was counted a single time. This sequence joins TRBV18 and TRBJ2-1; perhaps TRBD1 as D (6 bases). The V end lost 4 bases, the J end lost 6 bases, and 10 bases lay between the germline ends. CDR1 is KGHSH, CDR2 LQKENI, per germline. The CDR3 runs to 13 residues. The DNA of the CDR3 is TGTGCCAGCTCACAGCAGGGGTTCAATGAGCAGTTCTTC. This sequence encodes CASSQQGFNEQFF.

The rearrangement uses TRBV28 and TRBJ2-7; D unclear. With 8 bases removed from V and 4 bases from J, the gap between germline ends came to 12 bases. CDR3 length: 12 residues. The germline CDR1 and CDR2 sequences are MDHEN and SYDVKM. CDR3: CASGMPEYEQYF. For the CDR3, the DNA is TGTGCCAGCGGTATGCCGGAGTACGAGCAGTACTTC.

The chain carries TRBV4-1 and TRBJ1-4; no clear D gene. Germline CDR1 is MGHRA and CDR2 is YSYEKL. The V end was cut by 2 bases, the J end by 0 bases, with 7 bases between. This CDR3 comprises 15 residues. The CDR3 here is CASSQKGSTNEKLFF. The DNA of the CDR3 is TGCGCCAGCAGCCAAAAGGGTTCAACTAATGAAAAACTGTTTTTT.